The clone carrying this T cell receptor (beta chain) was seen just once. Its antigen is undetermined. The sample comes from a study of shared clonotypes between healthy human individuals. Study-level findings and limits: Donor clonotype sharing was expected to depend on sequencing depth.

The germline gives CDR1 MGHRA, CDR2 YSYEKL. Trimming at V came to 3 bases and at J to 2 bases, leaving 4 bases not matched to a gene. The CDR3 extends over 15 amino acids. The genomic DNA of each subset was split evenly across several immunoSEQ plates. Assay: immunoSEQ multiplex PCR; the TCRdb copy retains only in-frame clones and omits some. In the table there are about 2.4 million clones, around 90% of which are singletons. The source of this sequence is a man younger than 35 in good health. Sequencing was done on a sample of naive CD4+ T cells sorted from blood. Subset noted: CD45RA+ positively selected. The chain recombines TRBV4-1 with TRBJ1-2, with TRBD1 matching over 9 bases. The CDR3 region is CASSQGQGPNYGYTF. In DNA, the CDR3 is TGCGCCAGCAGCCAGGGACAGGGTCCGAACTATGGCTACACCTTC.